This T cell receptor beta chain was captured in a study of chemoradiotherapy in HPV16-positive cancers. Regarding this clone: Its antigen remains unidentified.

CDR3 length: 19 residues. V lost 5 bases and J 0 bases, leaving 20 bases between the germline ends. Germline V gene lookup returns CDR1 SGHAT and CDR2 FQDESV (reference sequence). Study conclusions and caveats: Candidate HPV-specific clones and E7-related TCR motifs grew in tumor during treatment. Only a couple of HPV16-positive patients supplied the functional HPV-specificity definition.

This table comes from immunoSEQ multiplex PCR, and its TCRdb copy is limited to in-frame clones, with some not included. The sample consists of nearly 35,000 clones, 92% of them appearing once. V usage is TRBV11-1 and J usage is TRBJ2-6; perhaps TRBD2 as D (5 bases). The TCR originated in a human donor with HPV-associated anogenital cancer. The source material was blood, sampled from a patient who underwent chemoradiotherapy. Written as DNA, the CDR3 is TGTGCCAGCAGCCACCGGACGGCCACCACTAGCTCTGGGGCCAACGTCCTGACTTTC. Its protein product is CASSHRTATTSSGANVLTF.